Described below is a single TCR beta chain sequence and its context. Its antigen is as yet unknown. The record originates from a study of cytomegalovirus exposure and HLA in healthy donors. General study results and limits: Of the V segments, some could not be distinguished, including TRBV6-2 and TRBV6-3, and were excluded.

The PCR ran on 60 Vbeta and 13 Jbeta primers. Using immunoSEQ multiplex PCR, the repertoire was profiled, and TCRdb retains in-frame clones only, with some absent. The table lists about 130,000 clones, about 80% of them singletons. V lost 6 bases to trimming and J lost 0 bases, with 8 bases between them. This CDR3 spans 13 amino acids. Germline V lookup: CDR1 MGHDK, CDR2 SYGVNS. The sequenced sample consisted of PBMCs. The receptor was derived from a boy younger than 10 in good health and CMV-seronegative. The chain recombines TRBV25-1 with TRBJ1-1; TRBD1 is a possible D gene (5 bases). CDR3 DNA: TGTGCCAGCAGATACAGGTTGAACACTGAAGCTTTCTTT. Its translation is CASRYRLNTEAFF.